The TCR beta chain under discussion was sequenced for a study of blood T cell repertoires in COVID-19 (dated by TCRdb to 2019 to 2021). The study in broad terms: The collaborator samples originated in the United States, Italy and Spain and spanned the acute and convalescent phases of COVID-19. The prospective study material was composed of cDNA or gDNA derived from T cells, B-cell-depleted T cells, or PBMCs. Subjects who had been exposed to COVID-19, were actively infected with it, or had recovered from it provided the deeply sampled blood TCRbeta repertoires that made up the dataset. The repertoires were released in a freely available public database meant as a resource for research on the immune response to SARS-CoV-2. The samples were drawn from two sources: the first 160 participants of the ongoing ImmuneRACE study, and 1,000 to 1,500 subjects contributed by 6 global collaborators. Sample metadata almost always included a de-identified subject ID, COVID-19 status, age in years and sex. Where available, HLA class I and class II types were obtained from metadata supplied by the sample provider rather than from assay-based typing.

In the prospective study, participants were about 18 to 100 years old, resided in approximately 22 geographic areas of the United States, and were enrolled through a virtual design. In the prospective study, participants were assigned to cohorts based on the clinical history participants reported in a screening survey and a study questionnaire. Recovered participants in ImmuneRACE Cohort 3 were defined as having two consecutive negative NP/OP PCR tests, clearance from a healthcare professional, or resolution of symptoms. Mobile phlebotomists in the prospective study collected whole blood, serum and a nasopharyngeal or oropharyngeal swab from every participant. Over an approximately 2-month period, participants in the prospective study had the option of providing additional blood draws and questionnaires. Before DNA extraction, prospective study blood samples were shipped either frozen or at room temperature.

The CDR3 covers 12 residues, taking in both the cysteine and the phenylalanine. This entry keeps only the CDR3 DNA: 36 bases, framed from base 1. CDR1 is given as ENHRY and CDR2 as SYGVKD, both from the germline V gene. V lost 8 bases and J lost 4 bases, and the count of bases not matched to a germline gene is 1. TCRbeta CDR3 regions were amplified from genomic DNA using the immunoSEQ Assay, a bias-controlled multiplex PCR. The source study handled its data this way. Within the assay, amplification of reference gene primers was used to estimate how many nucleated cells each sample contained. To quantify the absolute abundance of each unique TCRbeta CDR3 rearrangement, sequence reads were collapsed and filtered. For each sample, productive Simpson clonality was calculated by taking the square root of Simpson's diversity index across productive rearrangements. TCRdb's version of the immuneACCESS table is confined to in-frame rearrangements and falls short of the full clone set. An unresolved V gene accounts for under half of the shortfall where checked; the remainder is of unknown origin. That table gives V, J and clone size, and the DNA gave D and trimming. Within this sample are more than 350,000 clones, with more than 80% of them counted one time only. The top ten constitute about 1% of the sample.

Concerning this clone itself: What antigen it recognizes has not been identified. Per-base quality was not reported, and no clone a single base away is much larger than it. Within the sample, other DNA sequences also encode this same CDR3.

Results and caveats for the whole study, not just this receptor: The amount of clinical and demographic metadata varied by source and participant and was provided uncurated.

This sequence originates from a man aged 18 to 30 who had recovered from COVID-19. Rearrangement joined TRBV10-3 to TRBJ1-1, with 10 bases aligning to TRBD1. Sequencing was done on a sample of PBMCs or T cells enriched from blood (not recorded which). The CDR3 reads CAIRTGGTEAFF. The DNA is TGTGCCATCCGGACAGGGGGCACTGAAGCTTTCTTT.